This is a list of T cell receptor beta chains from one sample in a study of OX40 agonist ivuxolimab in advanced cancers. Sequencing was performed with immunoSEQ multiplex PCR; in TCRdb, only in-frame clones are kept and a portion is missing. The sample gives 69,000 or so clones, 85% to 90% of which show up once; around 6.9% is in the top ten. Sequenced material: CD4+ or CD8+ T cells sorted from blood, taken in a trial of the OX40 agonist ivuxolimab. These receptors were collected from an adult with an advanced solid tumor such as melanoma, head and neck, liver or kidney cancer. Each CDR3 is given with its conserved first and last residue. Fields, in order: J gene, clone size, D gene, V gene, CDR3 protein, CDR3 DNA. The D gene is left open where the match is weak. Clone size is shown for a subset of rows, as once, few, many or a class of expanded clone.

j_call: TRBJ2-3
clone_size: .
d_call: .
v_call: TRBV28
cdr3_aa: CASIRDNVVKDTQYF
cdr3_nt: TGTGCCAGCATCCGGGACAACGTAGTAAAAGATACGCAGTATTTT

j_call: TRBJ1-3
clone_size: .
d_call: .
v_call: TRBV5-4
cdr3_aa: CASSLTGGNTIYF
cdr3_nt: TGTGCCAGCAGCTTGACTGGGGGAAACACCATATATTTT

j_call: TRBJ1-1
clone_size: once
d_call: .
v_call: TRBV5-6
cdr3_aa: CASSLTWTSNTEAFF
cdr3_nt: TGTGCCAGCAGCTTGACGTGGACGTCGAACACTGAAGCTTTCTTT

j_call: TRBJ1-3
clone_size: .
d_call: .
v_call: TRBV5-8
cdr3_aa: CASSLVIGQYHGNTIYF
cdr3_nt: TGTGCCAGCAGCTTGGTAATTGGACAGTATCATGGAAACACCATATATTTT

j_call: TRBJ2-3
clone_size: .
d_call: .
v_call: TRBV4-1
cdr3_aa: CASSQSDFGVRTDTQYF
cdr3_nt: TGCGCCAGCAGCCAATCAGACTTCGGCGTTCGCACAGATACGCAGTATTTT

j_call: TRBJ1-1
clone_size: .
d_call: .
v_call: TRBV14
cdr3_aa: CASSRLGTEAFF
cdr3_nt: TGTGCCAGCAGCCGTCTGGGGACTGAAGCTTTCTTT

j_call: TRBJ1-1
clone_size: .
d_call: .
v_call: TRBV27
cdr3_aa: CASSPLMNTEAFF
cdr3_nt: TGTGCCAGCAGTCCCTTAATGAACACTGAAGCTTTCTTT

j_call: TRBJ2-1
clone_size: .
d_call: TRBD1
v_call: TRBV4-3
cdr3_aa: CASSLEPTQGDEQFF
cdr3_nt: TGCGCCAGCAGCCTAGAACCGACCCAGGGGGATGAGCAGTTCTTC

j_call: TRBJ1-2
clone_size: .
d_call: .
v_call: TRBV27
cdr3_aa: CASSFRFPATNYGYTF
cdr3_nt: TGTGCCAGCAGTTTTAGATTTCCAGCCACTAACTATGGCTACACCTTC

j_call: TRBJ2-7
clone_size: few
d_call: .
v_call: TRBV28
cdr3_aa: CASSFDRAYEQYF
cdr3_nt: TGTGCCAGCAGTTTCGACAGAGCCTACGAGCAGTACTTC

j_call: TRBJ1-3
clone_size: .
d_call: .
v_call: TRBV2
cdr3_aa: CASSFYSGNTIYF
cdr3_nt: TGTGCCAGCAGTTTCTACTCTGGAAACACCATATATTTT

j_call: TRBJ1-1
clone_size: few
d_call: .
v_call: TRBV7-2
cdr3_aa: CASSLGTEAFF
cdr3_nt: TGTGCCAGCAGCTTAGGCACTGAAGCTTTCTTT

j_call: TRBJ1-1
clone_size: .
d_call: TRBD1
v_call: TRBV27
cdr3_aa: CASSLYIPGQGAEAFF
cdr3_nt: TGTGCCAGCAGTTTATATATTCCGGGACAGGGGGCTGAAGCTTTCTTT

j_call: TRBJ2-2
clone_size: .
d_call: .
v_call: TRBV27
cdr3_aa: CASSLTSLNTGELFF
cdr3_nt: TGTGCCAGCAGTTTAACTAGCCTAAACACCGGGGAGCTGTTTTTT

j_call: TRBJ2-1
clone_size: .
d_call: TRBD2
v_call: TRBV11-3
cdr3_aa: CASSSTSGSSYNEQFF
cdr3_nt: TGTGCCAGCAGCTCGACTAGCGGGAGTTCCTACAATGAGCAGTTCTTC

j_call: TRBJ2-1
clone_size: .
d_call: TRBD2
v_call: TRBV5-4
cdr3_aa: CASSFTLAGGSYNEQFF
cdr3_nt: TGTGCCAGCAGCTTCACACTAGCGGGGGGTTCGTACAATGAGCAGTTCTTC